This T cell receptor (beta chain) is drawn from a study of CD8 T cells in ankylosing spondylitis (dated by TCRdb to 2016 to 2017). Turning to the overall study: The study profiled T cell receptor beta repertoires in healthy donors and ankylosing spondylitis patients to find disease-linked TCR variants. The full study cohort was made up of 20 to 25 ankylosing spondylitis patients and 108 healthy donors. Peripheral blood samples were taken, and synovial fluid was additionally collected from ankylosing spondylitis patients.

CDR1 and CDR2 are drawn from the germline V gene (reference sequence): DFQATT, SNEGSKA. V is shortened by 6 bases, J by 4 bases, and the region joining them spans 16 bases. Taken from cysteine to phenylalanine, the CDR3 has 14 residues. The retained sequence is limited to the CDR3, 42 bases, with the frame set at the first base. Broader findings and caveats from the paper: In peripheral blood, the disease-linked clones were found at relatively low frequencies and had a CD8+ phenotype. Some motif variants had previously been reported in the synovial fluid and blood of reactive arthritis patients, which suggests shared mechanisms of disease initiation. The disease-linked clones were reported as significantly enriched in matched synovial fluid samples from ankylosing spondylitis patients. A TCR beta motif made up of eight highly homologous amino acid variants appeared to be characteristic of blood from ankylosing spondylitis patients.

The instrument was an Illumina HiSeq 2500. Quantitative 5'-RACE with molecular barcodes was the method used to prepare the TCR beta libraries. The study's processing was this. Disease-linked TCR variants were identified with a new computational method built on a probabilistic model of VDJ rearrangement. The raw public reads went through TCRdb reprocessing: fastp at Q25, MiXCR clone calling, in-frame beta chains kept. Every CDR3 protein is listed once, alongside the most common genes and DNA of its rows. TCRdb's processing, not the authors' own work, is the source of the V and J calls. This sample has hundreds of thousands of distinct CDR3 sequences in its table, and 10% to 15% of those were observed once. About 0.49% of the sample lies in the top ten. The sample holds a few counts of this clonotype. Its antigen remains undetermined. Base qualities are not at hand, and no much larger clone is one base apart.

Specimen: blood, either unsorted or a sorted T cell fraction (not recorded which). This sequence was found in a male donor with ankylosing spondylitis. The chain couples TRBV20-1 to TRBJ2-4, with TRBD1 as a weak D call on 7 bases. The bases are TGCAGTGCCCCGCGGGCAGGGGGGAAAAACATTCAGTACTTC. Its coded protein is CSAPRAGGKNIQYF.